Following are 6 T cell receptor beta chains from one sample sequenced in a study of T cells in narcolepsy listed by TCRdb under 2018. Receptor libraries were prepared by the immunoSEQ multiplex PCR assay. Imported from immuneACCESS, the table was reduced by TCRdb to in-frame sequences with V and J called. These copies leave out some clones; in studies compared against another copy, an unresolved V gene accounts for under half, and the cause of the remainder is not known. The sample table records about 35,000 clones; less than 90% of these occur just once. The ten most abundant clones make up approximately 1% of the sample. Source material: memory (CD45RA-) CD4+ T cells from blood. The cell subset or site label on this specimen signifies: memory T cells sorted ex vivo from peripheral blood. Receptors were obtained from a human donor in good health.

The chain recombines TRBV6-5 with TRBJ1-5; D may be TRBD1 (6 bases). V lost 0 bases to trimming and J lost 3 bases, with 9 bases between them. The CDR3 runs to 15 residues. Germline V CDR1 and CDR2: MNHEY, SVGAGI. CDR3 in DNA: TGTGCCAGCAGTTACTCACAGGGCTCCAATCAGCCCCAGCATTTT. It translates to CASSYSQGSNQPQHF.

This chain links TRBV4-2 with TRBJ1-1, with D unresolved. Germline V gives CDR1 LGHNA, CDR2 YNFKEQ. The CDR3 totals 15 residues. V shed 0 bases and J shed 1 base, with 9 bases lying between them. The CDR3 sequence: CASSQEGNRNTEAFF. The CDR3 coding sequence is TGTGCCAGCAGCCAAGAAGGAAACAGGAACACTGAAGCTTTCTTT.

The sample holds one count of this clone. The chain employs TRBV7-9 and TRBJ1-3; D unresolved. Germline CDR1 SEHNR, CDR2 FQNEAQ (reference sequence). V was cut by 3 bases and J by 2 bases, with 11 bases left in between. The CDR3 is 15 amino acids. CDR3 in DNA: TGTGCCAGCAGCTTTTACAGAATTCCTGGAAACACCATATATTTT. Its protein is CASSFYRIPGNTIYF.

The chain recombines TRBV11-2 with TRBJ2-3; a weak D match, TRBD2 (7 bases). V was shortened by 1 base and J by 4 bases, with 15 bases between the two germline ends. The CDR3 covers 16 residues. Looked up from germline, CDR1 is SGHAT and CDR2 is FQNNGV. The CDR3 nucleotides read TGTGCCAGCAGCTTAGGTCGCGGGGGCGCCTCAGATACGCAGTATTTT. As protein: CASSLGRGGASDTQYF.

This chain connects TRBV4-3 to TRBJ2-4, with D hard to call. Germline V gene lookup returns CDR1 LGHNA and CDR2 YSLEER. This CDR3 comprises 14 residues. V shed 0 bases and J shed 6 bases, with 9 bases lying between them. CDR3 protein: CASSQDSRTNIQYF. The CDR3 nucleotides are TGCGCCAGCAGCCAAGATTCCAGGACAAACATTCAGTACTTC.

A single count supports this clone. V gene TRBV15 combines with J gene TRBJ2-2, with D unclear. Trimming stripped 1 base from V and 4 bases from J, with 7 bases between. Germline CDR1 and CDR2: LNHNV and YYDKDF (reference sequence). CDR3 length equals 14 residues. The CDR3 nucleotides read TGTGCCACCAGCAGAGCAAGTGCCACCGGGGAGCTGTTTTTT. Translation gives CATSRASATGELFF.